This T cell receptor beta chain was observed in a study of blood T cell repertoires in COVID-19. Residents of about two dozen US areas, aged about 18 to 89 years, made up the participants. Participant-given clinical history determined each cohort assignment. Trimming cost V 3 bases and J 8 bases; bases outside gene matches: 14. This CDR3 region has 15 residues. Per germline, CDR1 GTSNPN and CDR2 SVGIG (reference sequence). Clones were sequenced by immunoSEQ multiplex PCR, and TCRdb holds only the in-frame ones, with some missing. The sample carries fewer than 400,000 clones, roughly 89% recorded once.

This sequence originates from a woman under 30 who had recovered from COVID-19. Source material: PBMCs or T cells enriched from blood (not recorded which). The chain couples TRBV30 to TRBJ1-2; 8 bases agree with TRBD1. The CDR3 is CAWRTPGGAFWGYTF. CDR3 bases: TGTGCCTGGAGGACCCCAGGGGGCGCGTTTTGGGGCTACACCTTC.